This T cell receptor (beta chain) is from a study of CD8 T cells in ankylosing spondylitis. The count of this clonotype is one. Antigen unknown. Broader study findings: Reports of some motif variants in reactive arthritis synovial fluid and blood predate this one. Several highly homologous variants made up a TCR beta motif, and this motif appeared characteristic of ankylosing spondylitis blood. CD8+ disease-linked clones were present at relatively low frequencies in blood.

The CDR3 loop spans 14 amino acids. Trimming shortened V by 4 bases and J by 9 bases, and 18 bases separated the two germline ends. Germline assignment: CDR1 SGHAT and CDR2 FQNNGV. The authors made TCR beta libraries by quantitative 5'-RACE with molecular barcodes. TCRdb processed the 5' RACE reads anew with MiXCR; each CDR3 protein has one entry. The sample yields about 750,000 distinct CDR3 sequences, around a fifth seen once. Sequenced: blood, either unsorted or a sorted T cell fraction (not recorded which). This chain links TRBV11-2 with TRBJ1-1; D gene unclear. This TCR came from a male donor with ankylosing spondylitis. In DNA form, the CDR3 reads TGTGCCAGCAGCTCCCTAATCGTCGGCAGTAAAGCTTTCTTT. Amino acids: CASSSLIVGSKAFF.